This record looks at one TCR beta chain sequence and its context. Its target is unknown. From 400 to 550 ng total RNA, TCR beta cDNA was generated with a primer in the constant region. A slightly modified ARM-PCR protocol with three nested multiplex PCR rounds produced these TCR beta libraries. Two initial PCR rounds of about 10 cycles each paired TRBV1-TRBV30 forward primers with a C-beta reverse primer. MiXCR, applied by TCRdb to the multiplex PCR reads, yields one record per CDR3 protein. The sample has just under 55,000 distinct CDR3 sequences, about 68% seen once. This record belongs to a study of tumor-infiltrating lymphocytes in primary liver carcinoma. Overall study context: Aged between 30 and 69 years, the patients were men and women. Whole-study findings and limits: Tumor region pairs outstripped tumor-adjacent and tumor-blood pairs in overlap. Only about 8-24% of top clones spanned all five tumor regions.

Germline V gene sequence: CDR1 MNHNY, CDR2 SVGAGI (reference sequence). This CDR3 comprises 15 residues. V shed 6 bases and J shed 1 base, with 15 bases lying between them. From unsorted bulk tissue weighing roughly 18-31 mg, DNA and RNA were co-extracted. All tumor specimens exceeded 75% viable tumor cells. The sequenced sample was liver tumor tissue from sampling region 2. As for subset: tumor region T2, inferior pole. The chain joins TRBV6-6 to TRBJ1-1; D is unclear. The receptor was isolated from a man aged 35-49 years with primary liver carcinoma and hepatitis B virus infection. The CDR3 region has the DNA TGTGCCAGCAGGAAAGGGTGGGTTTCGAACACTGAAGCTTTCTTT. Its protein product is CASRKGWVSNTEAFF.